This T cell receptor beta chain is from a study of chemoradiotherapy in HPV16-positive cancers. Libraries were prepared by immunoSEQ multiplex PCR; TCRdb keeps only in-frame clonotypes and omits some of them. This table has tens of thousands of clones, less than 90% appearing once. The sequence was collected from a human donor with HPV-associated anogenital cancer. Sequenced here: blood, sampled from a patient who underwent chemoradiotherapy.

CDR3 residues: CASSFPSGETDTQYF. The CDR3 DNA sequence: TGCGCCAGCAGCTTCCCTAGCGGGGAAACAGATACGCAGTATTTT. The chain has TRBV5-1 and TRBJ2-3, with 9 bases aligning to TRBD2. The V gene end was trimmed by 2 bases and the J gene end by 3 bases; junction bases not matched to a gene: 4. This CDR3 is built from 15 residues. Per germline, CDR1 SGHRS and CDR2 YFSETQ. The full variable domain, with the rest looked up from reference TRBV5-1 and TRBJ2-3, is KAGVTQTPRYLIKTRGQQVTLSCSPISGHRSVSWYQQTPGQGLQFLFEYFSETQRNKGNFPGRFSGRQFSNSRSEMNVSTLELGDSALYLCASSFPSGETDTQYFGPGTRLTVL.